This T cell receptor (beta chain) was identified during a study of blood T cell repertoires in COVID-19. The method was immunoSEQ multiplex PCR; TCRdb's version includes in-frame clones alone and lacks a portion of them. The repertoire consists of 150,000 or so clones, with approximately 93% occurring once and the leading ten covering 1.5% to 2.5%. Looked up from germline, CDR1 is KGHSH and CDR2 is LQKENI. This CDR3 is built from 14 residues. V dropped 3 bases and J dropped 10; count of bases not matched to a gene: 5. Concerning this clone itself: Additional DNA sequences in this sample encode the identical CDR3.

The Seattle patients, enrolled during active infection, were followed longitudinally. The genes are TRBV18 and TRBJ1-6; 8 bases line up with TRBD1. Sequencing was carried out using peripheral blood. The receptor was isolated from a woman aged 60-75 years with COVID-19, enrolled during active disease. CDR3 sequence: CASSPTGEGSPLHF. In DNA form, the CDR3 reads TGTGCCAGCTCACCGACAGGGGAAGGCTCACCCCTCCACTTT.